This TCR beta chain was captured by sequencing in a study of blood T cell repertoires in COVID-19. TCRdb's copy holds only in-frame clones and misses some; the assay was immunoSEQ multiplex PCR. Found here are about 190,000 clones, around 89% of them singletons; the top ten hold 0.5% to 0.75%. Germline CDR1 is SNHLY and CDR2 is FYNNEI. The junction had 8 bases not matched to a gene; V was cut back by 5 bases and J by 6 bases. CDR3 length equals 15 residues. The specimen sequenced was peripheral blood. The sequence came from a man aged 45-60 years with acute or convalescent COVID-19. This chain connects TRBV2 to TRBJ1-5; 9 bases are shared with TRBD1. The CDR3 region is CASSSQGASGQPQHF. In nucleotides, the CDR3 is TGTGCCAGCAGTTCACAGGGGGCGTCCGGTCAGCCCCAGCATTTT.